This TCR beta chain is drawn from a study of OX40 agonist ivuxolimab in advanced cancers. Study-wide results and caveats: By week 6 at 0.1 to 3.0 mg/kg, blood CD4+ and CD8+ T cells had expanded clonally.

TCRdb's copy holds only in-frame clones and misses some; the assay was immunoSEQ multiplex PCR. The data contain tens of thousands of clones, 86% of them seen just once; the ten biggest clones take up about 0.6%. Trimming left V 9 bases short and J 7 bases short, with 28 bases between. Germline V gives CDR1 LNHDA, CDR2 SQIVND (reference sequence). CDR3 length: 17 residues. With respect to this clone: Its antigen remains unknown.

The sample was CD4+ or CD8+ T cells sorted from blood, taken in a trial of the OX40 agonist ivuxolimab. The TCR sequence derives from an adult with an advanced solid tumor such as melanoma, head and neck, liver or kidney cancer. The chain links TRBV19 to TRBJ2-4, with TRBD2 as a possible D gene (7 bases). The CDR3 here is CARHVYGGPTWWNIQYF. As DNA, the CDR3 is TGTGCCAGACACGTATACGGGGGGCCGACCTGGTGGAACATTCAGTACTTC.